A single sample gave rise to the 10 T cell receptor beta chains below, sequenced in a study of T cells in Graves' hyperthyroidism and ophthalmopathy. It was RNA transcripts that yielded the amplified TCR beta CDR3 regions. The primer set for the first-round RT-PCR of the TCR CDR3 was HTBI. One entry per CDR3 protein results from TCRdb running MiXCR on the multiplex PCR reads. The repertoire holds 550,000 to 600,000 distinct CDR3 sequences, with roughly 50% as singletons. Specimen: peripheral blood or thyroid tissue (not recorded which). The receptor set was obtained from an adult woman with Graves' disease, either hyperthyroidism or ophthalmopathy (not recorded which).

J is TRBJ1-6 and V is TRBV7-2; D not resolved. V gave up 5 bases and J gave up 9 bases, with 17 bases separating them. The CDR3 is 15 amino acids. In germline, CDR1 is SGHTA, CDR2 FQGNSA. CDR3 residues: CASSLGLLYRSPLHF. In nucleotides, the CDR3 is TGTGCCAGCAGCCTCGGACTCCTCTATCGTTCACCCCTCCACTTT.

In the case of this clonotype: This may be a read error, as it is one base from a much larger clone. The chain has TRBV12-3 or TRBV12-4 and TRBJ1-2; D perhaps matches TRBD1 (5 bases). Trimming stripped 3 bases from V and 10 bases from J, with 15 bases between. This CDR3 has 13 amino acids. CDR3 coding DNA: TGTGCCAGCAGTTTTCAGGGATCGCCATCCTACACCTTC. The encoded protein is CASSFQGSPSYTF.

The chain employs TRBV20-1 and TRBJ2-7; the match to TRBD2 covers 12 bases. The CDR3 runs 11 residues. Per germline, CDR1 DFQATT and CDR2 SNEGSKA (reference sequence). V gave up 6 bases and J gave up 12 bases; unmatched junction bases: 6. The CDR3 sequence: CSALTSGSPYF. The CDR3 DNA reads TGCAGTGCCCTGACTAGCGGGAGTCCGTACTTC.

The chain combines TRBV20-1 with TRBJ1-2, with TRBD1 matching over 9 bases. Trimming cost V 0 bases and J 6 bases; bases outside gene matches: 5. CDR3 length: 14 amino acids. From germline, CDR1 is DFQATT and CDR2 SNEGSKA (reference sequence). In DNA form, the CDR3 reads TGCAGTGCTAGAGACGGGACAGGGAGGGATGGCTACACCTTC. Protein sequence: CSARDGTGRDGYTF.

This clonotype was seen ten or more times. This rearrangement joins TRBV6-2 or TRBV6-3 to TRBJ2-5, with D maybe TRBD2 (5 bases). The CDR3 extends over 12 amino acids. Germline V gives CDR1 MNHEY, CDR2 SVGEGT. The V gene lost 6 bases and the J gene lost 7 bases, with 12 bases spanning the gap. The DNA of the CDR3 is TGTGCCAGCAGCCCCAGCCGGGGGACCCAGTACTTC. This codes for CASSPSRGTQYF.

This clonotype appeared many times. The V gene is TRBV5-6, the J gene TRBJ2-5; D not resolved. Looked up from germline, CDR1 is SGHDT and CDR2 is YYEEEE. The V gene lost 0 bases and the J gene lost 1 base, with 7 bases spanning the gap. The CDR3 has 14 residues. The CDR3 reads CASSLGSRQETQYF. As DNA, the CDR3 is TGTGCCAGCAGCTTGGGCTCGCGCCAAGAGACCCAGTACTTC.

The chain combines TRBV5-1 with TRBJ2-7; a possible D gene is TRBD1 (5 bases). The length of the CDR3 is 15 residues. With 0 bases removed from V and 5 bases from J, the gap between germline ends came to 15 bases. CDR1 SGHRS and CDR2 YFSETQ come from the germline V gene. The CDR3 region is CASSLDGGARNEQYF. CDR3 DNA sequence: TGCGCCAGCAGCTTGGATGGTGGGGCGAGGAACGAGCAGTACTTC.

The chain combines TRBV24-1 with TRBJ1-1; TRBD1 agrees at 7 bases. Trimming removed 4 bases from V and 5 bases from J; junction bases left unmatched: 0. The CDR3 covers 12 residues. Germline V gives CDR1 KGHDR, CDR2 SFDVKD. The CDR3 sequence is CATSDRGTEAFF. CDR3 sequence (DNA): TGTGCCACCAGTGACAGGGGGACTGAAGCTTTCTTT.

This clonotype was counted a single time. V gene TRBV10-1 combines with J gene TRBJ2-7; 7 bases map to TRBD1. CDR1 is WNHNN, CDR2 SYGVQD, per germline (reference sequence). V lost 4 bases and J lost 0; bases outside the gene matches: 9. The CDR3 is 16 amino acids. The CDR3 spells CASSAGTDRSSYEQYF. The CDR3 DNA is TGCGCCAGCAGTGCCGGGACAGATCGTAGCTCCTACGAGCAGTACTTC.

Turning to this clonotype: This is likely a read error, given that the CDR3 carries no conserved phenylalanine or tryptophan at its end. This rearrangement joins TRBV11-2 to TRBJ1-6; TRBD1 is a possible D gene (5 bases). Looked up from germline, CDR1 is SGHAT and CDR2 is FQNNGV. The CDR3 totals 15 residues. The V and J ends lost 5 bases and 8 bases respectively, with 16 bases between them. The CDR3 here is CASSRMGLRDSPLHL. The CDR3 nucleotides are TGTGCCAGCAGCCGAATGGGGCTTCGGGATTCACCCCTCCACCTA.